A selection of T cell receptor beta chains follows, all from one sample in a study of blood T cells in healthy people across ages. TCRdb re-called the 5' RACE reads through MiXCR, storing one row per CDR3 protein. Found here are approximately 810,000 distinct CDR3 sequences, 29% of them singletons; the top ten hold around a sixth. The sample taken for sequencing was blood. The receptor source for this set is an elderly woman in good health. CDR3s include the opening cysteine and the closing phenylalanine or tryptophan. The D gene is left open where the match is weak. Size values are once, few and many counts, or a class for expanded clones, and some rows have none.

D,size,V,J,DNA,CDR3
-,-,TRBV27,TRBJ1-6,TGTGCCAGCAGTAACCTAGATTCACCCCTCCACTTT,CASSNLDSPLHF
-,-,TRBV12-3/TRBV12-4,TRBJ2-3,TGTGCCAGCGGAGGGGGGGAAACAGATGCGCAGTATTTT,CASGGGETDAQYF
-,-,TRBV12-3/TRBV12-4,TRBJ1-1,TGTGCCAGCAGCTCCAGACCTTCGAACACTGAAGCTTTCTTT,CASSSRPSNTEAFF
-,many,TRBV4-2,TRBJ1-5,TGTGCCAGCAGCCAAGATTTGACGACTTCTAATCAGCCCCAGCATTTT,CASSQDLTTSNQPQHF
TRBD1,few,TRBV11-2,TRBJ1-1,TGTGCCAGCAGCTCGATCCTAGGACAGGGGAACACTGAAGCTTTCTTT,CASSSILGQGNTEAFF
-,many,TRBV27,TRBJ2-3,TGTGCCAGCAGTTTAGGGAGACCCACAGATACGCAGTATTTT,CASSLGRPTDTQYF
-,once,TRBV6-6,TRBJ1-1,TGTGCCAGCAGTTTCGTAGACAGCCATGAAGCTTTCTTT,CASSFVDSHEAFF
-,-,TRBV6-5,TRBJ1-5,TGTGCCAGCAGTTACTCGATGCAGGGGAATCAGCCCCAGCATTTT,CASSYSMQGNQPQHF
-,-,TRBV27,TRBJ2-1,TGTGCCAGCAGATATCCACAGGGTAATGAGCAGTTCTTC,CASRYPQGNEQFF
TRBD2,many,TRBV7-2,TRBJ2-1,TGTGCCAGCAGCTTAGCCCCTAGCGGGGGGGGCGGGCAGTTCTTC,CASSLAPSGGGGQFF
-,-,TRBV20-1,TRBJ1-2,TGCAGTGCTTCCACAGGGACATGGTATGGCTACACCTTC,CSASTGTWYGYTF
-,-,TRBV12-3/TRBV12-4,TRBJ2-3,TGTGCCAGCAGCAGGGAGAGAGTGAGCACAGATGCGCAGTATTTT,CASSRERVSTDAQYF
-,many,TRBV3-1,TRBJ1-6,TGTGCCAGCAACTTTGGACCGGGTAATAATTCACCCCTCCACTTT,CASNFGPGNNSPLHF
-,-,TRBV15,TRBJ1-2,TGTGCCACCAGTAACGGGGACTTAAAGGGCTACACCTTC,CATSNGDLKGYTF
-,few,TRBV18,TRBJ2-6,TGTGCCAGCTCCCCGGCTGGGTCTTTGGGGGCCAACGTCCTGACTTTC,CASSPAGSLGANVLTF
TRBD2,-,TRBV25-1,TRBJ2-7,TGTGCCAGCAGTGAAGCCGGGACTAGCGGGGCTCGGGTCCAGTACTTC,CASSEAGTSGARVQYF
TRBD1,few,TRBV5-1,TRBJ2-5,TGCGCCAGCAGCTTAACAGGGGGTGTAGAGACCCAGTACTTC,CASSLTGGVETQYF
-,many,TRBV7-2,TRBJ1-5,TGTGCCAGCAGCTTGCGAGGAGGAAGCAATCAGCCCCAGCATTTT,CASSLRGGSNQPQHF
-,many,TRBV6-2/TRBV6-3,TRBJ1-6,TGTGCCAGCAGTGCTACAGGGACGTGGAATTCACCCCTCCACTTT,CASSATGTWNSPLHF
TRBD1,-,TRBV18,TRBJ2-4,TGTGCCAGCTCACTTGCCGGGACAGGGGACCTCAAAAACATTCAGTACTTC,CASSLAGTGDLKNIQYF